The sequence of this TCR beta chain was determined in a study of siplizumab effects on memory and regulatory T cells. V lost 1 base and J lost 10, with 17 bases in between. This CDR3 comprises 15 residues. Germline CDR1 is SGHVS and CDR2 is FNYEAQ. Findings and caveats of the study: It was never confirmed that proliferating Tregs from siplizumab cultures were suppressive.

Concerning this clone itself: The antigen remains undetermined.

Assaying covered 100,000 or so TCR templates per sample. The method was immunoSEQ multiplex PCR; TCRdb's version includes in-frame clones alone and lacks a portion of them. This sample carries 90,000 to 120,000 clones, about 91% of them seen once, and the ten largest clones take around 2.6%. The rearrangement uses TRBV7-6 and TRBJ2-1, with D possibly matching TRBD2 (6 bases). The TCR originated in a human donor in good health. Some clones in this sample may be carry-over from other donors' samples. The specimen sequenced was CD4+ T cells sorted from blood. The chain's CDR3 is CASSLEVAGSAEQFF. The CDR3 DNA is TGTGCCAGCAGCTTAGAGGTCGCGGGGTCCGCCGAGCAGTTCTTC.